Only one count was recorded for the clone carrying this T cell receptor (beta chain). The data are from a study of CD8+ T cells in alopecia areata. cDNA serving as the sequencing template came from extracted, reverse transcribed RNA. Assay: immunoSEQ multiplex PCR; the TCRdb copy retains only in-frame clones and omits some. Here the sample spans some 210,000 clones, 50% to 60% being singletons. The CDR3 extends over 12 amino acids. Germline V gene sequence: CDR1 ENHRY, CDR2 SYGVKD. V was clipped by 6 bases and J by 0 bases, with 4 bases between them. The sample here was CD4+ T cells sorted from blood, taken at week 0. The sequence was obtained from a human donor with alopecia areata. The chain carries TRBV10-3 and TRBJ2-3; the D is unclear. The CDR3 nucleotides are TGTGCCATCAGCGACAGCACAGATACGCAGTATTTT. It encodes CAISDSTDTQYF.